The 23 T cell receptor beta chains below all came from one sample that was sequenced in a study of blood T cell repertoires in COVID-19. Profiled with immunoSEQ multiplex PCR; TCRdb holds only in-frame clones, not every one. Of a few hundred thousand clones listed, approximately 90% are singletons. Source material: PBMCs or T cells enriched from blood (not recorded which). All receptors come from a woman aged 25 to 39 who had recovered from COVID-19.

The chain links TRBV7-8 to TRBJ1-4; tentatively, D is TRBD1 (6 bases). Trimming cost V 6 bases and J 6 bases, with 11 bases left between them. Germline CDR1 is SGHVS and CDR2 is FQNEAQ. The length of the CDR3 is 13 residues. In DNA, the CDR3 is TGTGCCAGCAGGAGGGCAGGGGATGAAAAACTGTTTTTT. It encodes CASRRAGDEKLFF. The complete variable domain, with remaining parts taken from reference TRBV7-8 and TRBJ1-4, reads GAGVSQSPRYKVAKRGQDVALRCDPISGHVSLFWYQQALGQGPEFLTYFQNEAQLDKSGLPSDRFFAERPEGSVSTLKIQRTQQEDSAVYLCASRRAGDEKLFFGSGTQLSVL.

The V and J genes are TRBV6-5 and TRBJ1-5, with 7 bases fitting TRBD1. The V and J ends lost 4 bases and 3 bases, in that order; junction bases with no gene match: 6. Germline lookup yields CDR1 MNHEY and CDR2 SVGAGI. The CDR3 is 15 residues long. The CDR3 spells CASSSTGAVNQPQHF. The CDR3 DNA reads TGTGCCAGCAGTTCCACAGGGGCGGTCAATCAGCCCCAGCATTTT.

The rearrangement uses TRBV7-2 and TRBJ2-3; maybe TRBD1 (6 bases). Per the germline V gene, CDR1 is SGHTA and CDR2 is FQGNSA. Trimming took off 2 bases at V and 6 bases at J, with 15 bases between the two ends. This CDR3 is built from 15 residues. The CDR3 DNA sequence: TGTGCCAGCAGCTTATGGGCAGGGGTTGGGGATACGCAGTATTTT. Encoded protein: CASSLWAGVGDTQYF.

The chain combines TRBV13 with TRBJ1-1, with D possibly being TRBD1 (5 bases). Trimming took off 3 bases at V and 4 bases at J, with 6 bases between the two ends. In germline, CDR1 is PRHDT, CDR2 FYEKMQ (reference sequence). The length of the CDR3 is 12 residues. CDR3: CASSFGGTEAFF. The CDR3 nucleotides are TGTGCCAGCAGCTTCGGGGGCACTGAAGCTTTCTTT.

This chain uses TRBV7-2 with TRBJ1-2, with a tentative D call TRBD1 (6 bases). CDR1 is SGHTA, CDR2 FQGNSA, per germline. The CDR3 extends over 15 amino acids. V shed 1 base and J shed 5 bases, with 14 bases lying between them. CDR3 sequence reads: CASSLVTGTSYGYTF. The DNA for the CDR3 is TGTGCCAGCAGCTTAGTAACCGGGACATCGTATGGCTACACCTTC. Full variable domain (outside the CDR3, taken from reference TRBV7-2 and TRBJ1-2): GAGVSQSPSNKVTEKGKDVELRCDPISGHTALYWYRQSLGQGLEFLIYFQGNSAPDKSGLPSDRFSAERTGGSVSTLTIQRTQQEDSAVYLCASSLVTGTSYGYTFGSGTRLTVV.

This clone turned up a few times. The J gene is TRBJ1-1, the V gene TRBV2; 11 bases line up with TRBD1. The V and J ends lost 7 bases and 5 bases, in that order; junction bases with no gene match: 3. The germline CDR1 and CDR2 sequences are SNHLY and FYNNEI. The CDR3 is made up of 13 amino acids. The CDR3 sequence: CASIRDRGTEAFF. The CDR3 DNA sequence: TGTGCCAGCATCAGGGACAGGGGGACTGAAGCTTTCTTT. The whole variable domain, filled in from reference TRBV2 and TRBJ1-1, reads EPEVTQTPSHQVTQMGQEVILRCVPISNHLYFYWYRQILGQKVEFLVSFYNNEISEKSEIFDDQFSVERPDGSNFTLKIRSTKLEDSAMYFCASIRDRGTEAFFGQGTRLTVV.

This chain uses TRBV30 with TRBJ2-7; 14 bases fit TRBD2. J lost 6 bases, V lost 3 bases, and 13 bases had no gene match. This CDR3 has 17 amino acids. Germline CDR1 is GTSNPN and CDR2 is SVGIG (reference sequence). CDR3 region: CAWRGSRLAGGLGEQYF. The CDR3 DNA is TGTGCCTGGAGGGGGTCACGACTAGCGGGAGGGCTGGGCGAGCAGTACTTC.

The V call is TRBV4-3, the J call TRBJ1-1; D is uncertain. The CDR3 extends over 13 amino acids. Per the germline V gene, CDR1 is LGHNA and CDR2 is YSLEER. Trimming took off 2 bases at V and 1 base at J, with 5 bases between the two ends. CDR3 sequence: CASSQFQNTEAFF. The DNA of the CDR3 is TGCGCCAGCAGCCAATTTCAGAACACTGAAGCTTTCTTT.

The chain links TRBV2 to TRBJ2-5; 9 positions agree with TRBD2. V shed 6 bases and J 1 base; nucleotides not matched to a gene: 6. Germline CDR1 SNHLY, CDR2 FYNNEI. The CDR3 spans 15 residues. CDR3 DNA sequence: TGTGCCAGCAGCAAGACTAGCGGAATCCAAGAGACCCAGTACTTC. Encoded protein: CASSKTSGIQETQYF. The whole variable domain, filled in from reference TRBV2 and TRBJ2-5, reads EPEVTQTPSHQVTQMGQEVILRCVPISNHLYFYWYRQILGQKVEFLVSFYNNEISEKSEIFDDQFSVERPDGSNFTLKIRSTKLEDSAMYFCASSKTSGIQETQYFGPGTRLLVL.

CDR3 loop: CASSYKNGGTEAFF. CDR3 in DNA: TGTGCCAGCAGTTACAAGAATGGCGGCACTGAAGCTTTCTTT. This chain links TRBV6-5 with TRBJ1-1; D not resolved. V was pared by 2 bases and J by 4 bases, with 11 bases between. The V gene's germline CDR1 is MNHEY and CDR2 SVGAGI. The CDR3 spans 14 residues.

A few counts support this clone. The chain couples TRBV15 to TRBJ2-3; the match to TRBD2 covers 9 bases. Germline CDR1 is LNHNV and CDR2 is YYDKDF (reference sequence). The CDR3 has 15 residues. V shed 4 bases, J shed 6 bases, and the junction held 8 bases outside the gene matches. CDR3 protein: CATSNLAGATDTQYF. The CDR3 coding sequence is TGTGCCACCAGCAACTTAGCGGGAGCGACGGATACGCAGTATTTT.

The V gene is TRBV19, the J gene TRBJ1-1; 8 positions match TRBD1. The V gene's germline CDR1 is LNHDA and CDR2 SQIVND (reference sequence). The CDR3 runs 14 residues. V lost 8 bases to trimming and J lost 6 bases; unmatched junction nucleotides: 11. The CDR3, as DNA: TGTGCCAGTCGACCGCCAGGGGGCGTAGCTGAAGCTTTCTTT. Translation: CASRPPGGVAEAFF. The variable domain in full, with the rest retrieved from reference TRBV19 and TRBJ1-1, is DGGITQSPKYLFRKEGQNVTLSCEQNLNHDAMYWYRQDPGQGLRLIYYSQIVNDFQKGDIAEGYSVSREKKESFPLTVTSAQKNPTAFYLCASRPPGGVAEAFFGQGTRLTVV.

V gene TRBV19 combines with J gene TRBJ2-2; tentatively, D is TRBD2 (7 bases). Germline V gene sequence: CDR1 LNHDA, CDR2 SQIVND (reference sequence). Trimming left V 10 bases short and J 3 bases short, with 18 bases between. CDR3 size: 15 residues. The CDR3 coding sequence is TGTGCCACCACAACGGGGGGCGCGGACACCGGGGAGCTGTTTTTT. Its translation is CATTTGGADTGELFF.

This rearrangement joins TRBV5-1 to TRBJ1-1; 9 nucleotides line up with TRBD1. V trimming: 7 bases; J trimming: 1 base; junction bases outside the gene matches: 8. The CDR3 runs to 15 residues. Germline V gene sequence: CDR1 SGHRS, CDR2 YFSETQ. CDR3 in DNA: TGCGCCAGCCGCGCGGGACAGGGCGCGAACACTGAAGCTTTCTTT. Protein product: CASRAGQGANTEAFF.

V gene TRBV4-3 combines with J gene TRBJ2-7; TRBD2 agrees at 7 bases. The CDR3 length is 13 residues. Germline trimming cut 2 bases from V and 4 bases from J; bases unmatched to any gene: 2. Germline-derived CDR1 and CDR2 are LGHNA and YSLEER. Here the CDR3 reads CASSQPGGYEQYF. CDR3 nucleotides: TGCGCCAGCAGCCAACCGGGAGGTTACGAGCAGTACTTC.

The V call is TRBV28, the J call TRBJ2-2; 9 bases are a match to TRBD1. V dropped 6 bases and J dropped 0; count of bases not matched to a gene: 5. Per the germline V gene, CDR1 is MDHEN and CDR2 is SYDVKM. The CDR3 spans 16 residues. CDR3 amino acids: CASSRDRETNTGELFF. CDR3 bases: TGTGCCAGCAGCAGGGACAGGGAAACGAACACCGGGGAGCTGTTTTTT.

The table lists this clone with a few counts. The chain couples TRBV5-4 to TRBJ2-5, with 9 bases matching TRBD1. Losses at the gene ends were 4 bases for V and 5 bases for J; bases not matched to a gene: 12. The CDR3 sequence is 16 residues long. Germline CDR1 is SGHNT and CDR2 is YYREEE (reference sequence). The DNA of the CDR3 is TGTGCCAGCAGCCCGAAAGGGGGACAGGGTGGCGAGACCCAGTACTTC. It yields the protein CASSPKGGQGGETQYF.

V usage is TRBV5-6 and J usage is TRBJ1-3; D is perhaps TRBD1 (6 bases). This CDR3 region has 14 residues. V was clipped by 4 bases and J by 0 bases, with 8 bases between them. Germline CDR1 and CDR2: SGHDT and YYEEEE. CDR3 in amino acids: CASSDRSSGNTIYF. The DNA of the CDR3 is TGTGCCAGCAGCGACAGGAGCTCTGGAAACACCATATATTTT.

This clone showed up just a few times. This rearrangement joins TRBV28 to TRBJ1-2, with D maybe TRBD1 (6 bases). The germline V and J ends were trimmed by 2 bases and 2 bases, with 12 bases remaining between them. The CDR3 loop spans 15 amino acids. CDR1 and CDR2 from the germline V gene are MDHEN and SYDVKM. The CDR3 region has the DNA TGTGCCAGCAGTTTAGGGGGGGCGCAGAACTATGGCTACACCTTC. As protein: CASSLGGAQNYGYTF.

V usage is TRBV28 and J usage is TRBJ2-2; tentative D call: TRBD2 (5 bases). This CDR3 has 16 residues. Germline CDR1 MDHEN, CDR2 SYDVKM. V lost 2 bases to trimming and J lost 8 bases, with 18 bases between them. CDR3 in amino acids: CASSLMTIPSWGELFF. The CDR3 bases are TGTGCCAGCAGTTTAATGACTATCCCGAGTTGGGGGGAGCTGTTTTTT.

The table lists this clone with a few counts. The chain links TRBV28 to TRBJ1-1, with D uncertain. The CDR3 loop spans 13 amino acids. V was clipped by 3 bases and J by 7 bases, with 12 bases between them. Germline CDR1 is MDHEN and CDR2 is SYDVKM. The CDR3, as DNA: TGTGCCAGCAGTTTCCCCCCCCCGGGTGAAGCTTTCTTT. It is translated as CASSFPPPGEAFF.

This chain connects TRBV6-5 to TRBJ1-1, with D unclear. CDR1 MNHEY and CDR2 SVGAGI come from the germline V gene. This CDR3 comprises 11 residues. V was trimmed by 7 bases and J by 2 bases, leaving 5 bases between them. CDR3 sequence: CASTLNTEAFF. The CDR3 coding sequence is TGTGCCAGCACCCTAAACACTGAAGCTTTCTTT.

V and J are TRBV7-9 and TRBJ2-7; 9 bases align to TRBD1. J gave up 1 base and V 1 base, and 5 bases lay outside the gene matches. The CDR3 extends over 16 amino acids. CDR1 and CDR2 (germline): SEHNR, FQNEAQ (reference sequence). CDR3 sequence reads: CASSLVSTGGSYEQYF. CDR3 DNA sequence: TGTGCCAGCAGCTTAGTCTCGACAGGGGGTTCCTACGAGCAGTACTTC. The variable domain in full, completed from reference TRBV7-9 and TRBJ2-7, reads DTGVSQNPRHKITKRGQNVTFRCDPISEHNRLYWYRQTLGQGPEFLTYFQNEAQLEKSRLLSDRFSAERPKGSFSTLEIQRTEQGDSAMYLCASSLVSTGGSYEQYFGPGTRLTVT.